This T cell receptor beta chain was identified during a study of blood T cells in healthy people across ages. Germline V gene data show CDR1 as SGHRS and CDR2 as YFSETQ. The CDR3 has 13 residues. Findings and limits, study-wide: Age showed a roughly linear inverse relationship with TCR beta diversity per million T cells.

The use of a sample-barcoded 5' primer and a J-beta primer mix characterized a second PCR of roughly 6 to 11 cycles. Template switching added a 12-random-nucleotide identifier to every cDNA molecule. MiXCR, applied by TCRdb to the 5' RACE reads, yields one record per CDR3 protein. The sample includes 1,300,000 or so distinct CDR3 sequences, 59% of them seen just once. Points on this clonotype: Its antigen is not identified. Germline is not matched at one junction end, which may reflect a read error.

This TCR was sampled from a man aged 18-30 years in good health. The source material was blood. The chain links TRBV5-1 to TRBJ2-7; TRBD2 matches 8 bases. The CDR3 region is CAGSTGGGYEQYF. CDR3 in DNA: TGCGCCGGCAGCACGGGAGGGGGCTACGAGCAGTACTTC.